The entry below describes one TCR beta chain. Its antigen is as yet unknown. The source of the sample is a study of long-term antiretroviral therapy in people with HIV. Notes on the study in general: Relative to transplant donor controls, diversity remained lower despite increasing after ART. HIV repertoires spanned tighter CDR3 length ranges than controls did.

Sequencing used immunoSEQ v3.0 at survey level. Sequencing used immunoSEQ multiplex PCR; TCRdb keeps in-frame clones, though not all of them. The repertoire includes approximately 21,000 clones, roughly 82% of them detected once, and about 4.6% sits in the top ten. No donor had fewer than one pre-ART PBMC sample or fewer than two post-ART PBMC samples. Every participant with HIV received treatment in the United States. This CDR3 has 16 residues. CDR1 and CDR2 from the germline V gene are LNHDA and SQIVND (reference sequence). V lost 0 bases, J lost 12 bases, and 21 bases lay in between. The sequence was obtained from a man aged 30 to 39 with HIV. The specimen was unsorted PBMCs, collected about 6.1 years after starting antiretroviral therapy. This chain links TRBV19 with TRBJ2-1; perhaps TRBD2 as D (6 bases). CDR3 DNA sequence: TGTGCCAGTAGTATAGATCATTACGGCGGGGCCCCCCTGCAGTTCTTC. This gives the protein CASSIDHYGGAPLQFF.